This note documents a single TCR beta chain sequence. J lost 8 bases, V lost 5 bases, and 9 bases had no gene match. The CDR3 has 16 residues. In germline, CDR1 is SGHNT, CDR2 YENEEA. Every donor, a Caucasian adult, lived in Nashville, Tennessee. Splitting of CD4+ cells produced CD45RA+ naive and CD45RA-negative memory subsets. The genomic DNA of each subset was split evenly across several immunoSEQ plates. Method: immunoSEQ multiplex PCR; TCRdb's copy keeps in-frame clones and lacks some. Of some 2,000,000 clones detected, approximately 95% appear once; the ten largest clones hold roughly 0.13%. The data were obtained in a study of shared clonotypes between healthy human individuals.

The specimen sequenced was naive CD4+ T cells sorted from blood. Subset reported: CD45RA+ positively selected. The receptor was derived from a man between 18 and 35 years old in good health. The chain is built from TRBV11-3 and TRBJ1-4; TRBD1 aligns across 12 bases. CDR3 amino acids: CASSRDRGRGREKLFF. Here the CDR3 DNA reads TGTGCCAGCAGCCGGGACAGGGGGCGAGGGAGAGAAAAACTGTTTTTT.